The sequence of this T cell receptor beta chain was determined in a study of blood T cell repertoires in COVID-19. In the original analysis: Counts of nucleated cells, estimated from reference gene primer amplification, were obtained. Measured with immunoSEQ multiplex PCR; TCRdb has only the in-frame clones, and not every one. The V and J calls and clone size are taken from that table; D and trimming were inferred from the DNA. The sample yields about 94,000 clones, approximately 83% seen once. Germline CDR1 is SGHTS and CDR2 is YDEGEE. CDR3 length: 14 residues. J lost 10 bases, V lost 6 bases, and 11 bases had no gene match.

Input material: peripheral blood. The origin of this receptor is a man in his fifties or sixties with acute or convalescent COVID-19. The rearrangement joins TRBV5-8 to TRBJ2-1; TRBD1 matches at 9 bases. The CDR3 region is CASTGGADRGEQFF. CDR3 DNA: TGTGCCAGCACCGGGGGAGCGGACAGGGGCGAGCAGTTCTTC.